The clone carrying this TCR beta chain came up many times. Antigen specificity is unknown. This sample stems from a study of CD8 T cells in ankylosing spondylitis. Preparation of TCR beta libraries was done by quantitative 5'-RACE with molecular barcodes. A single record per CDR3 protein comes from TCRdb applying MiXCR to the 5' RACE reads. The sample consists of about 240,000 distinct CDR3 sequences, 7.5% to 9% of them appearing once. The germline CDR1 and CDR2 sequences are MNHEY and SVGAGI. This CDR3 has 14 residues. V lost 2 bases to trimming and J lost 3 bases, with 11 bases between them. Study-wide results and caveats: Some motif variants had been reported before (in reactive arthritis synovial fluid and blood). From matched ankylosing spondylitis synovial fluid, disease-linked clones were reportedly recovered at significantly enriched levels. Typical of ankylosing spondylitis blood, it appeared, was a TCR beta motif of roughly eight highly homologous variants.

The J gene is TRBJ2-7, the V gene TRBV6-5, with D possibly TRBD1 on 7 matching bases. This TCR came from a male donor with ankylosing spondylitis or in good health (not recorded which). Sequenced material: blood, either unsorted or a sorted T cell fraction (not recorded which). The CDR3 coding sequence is TGTGCCAGCAGTTACCGCGGGACAGTCTACGAGCAGTACTTC. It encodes CASSYRGTVYEQYF.